The clone carrying this TCR beta chain was observed a few times. In the study's own analysis: Amplified reference gene primers provided the basis for estimating nucleated cell counts. Assay used: immunoSEQ multiplex PCR; TCRdb lists only in-frame clones, some missing. V, J and clone size are those of that table, while D and trimming were read from the DNA. The sample yields fewer than 250,000 clones, 83% seen once. The data originate from a study of blood T cell repertoires in COVID-19. As for the study in general: There were acute and convalescent COVID-19 samples, and they came from the United States, Italy and Spain. Sources were T cells, B-cell-depleted T cells, or PBMCs; the material itself was cDNA or gDNA.

Germline values: CDR1 SGHRS, CDR2 YFSETQ. The CDR3 is made up of 14 amino acids. Trimming left V 1 base short and J 6 bases short, with 12 bases between. Sequencing used peripheral blood. The V and J genes are TRBV5-1 and TRBJ2-3; D gene ambiguous. The sequence derives from a human donor in a cohort sampled during active COVID-19. The CDR3 nucleotides are TGCGCCAGCAGCTTGACGGCTAGATGGGATACGCAGTATTTT. It translates to CASSLTARWDTQYF.